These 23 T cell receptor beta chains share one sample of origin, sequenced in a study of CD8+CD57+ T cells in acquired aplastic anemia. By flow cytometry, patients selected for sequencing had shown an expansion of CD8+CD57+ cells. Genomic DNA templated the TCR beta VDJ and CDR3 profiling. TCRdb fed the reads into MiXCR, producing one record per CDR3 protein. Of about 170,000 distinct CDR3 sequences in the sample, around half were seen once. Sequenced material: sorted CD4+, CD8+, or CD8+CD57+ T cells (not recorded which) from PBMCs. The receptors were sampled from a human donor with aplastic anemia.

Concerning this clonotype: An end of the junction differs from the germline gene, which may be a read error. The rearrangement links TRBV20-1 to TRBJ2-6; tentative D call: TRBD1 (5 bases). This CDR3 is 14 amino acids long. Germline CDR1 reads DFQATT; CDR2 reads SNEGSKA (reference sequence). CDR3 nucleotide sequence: TGCAGTGCCCTGTTCATCTCTGGGGCCAACGTCCTGACCTTC. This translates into CSALFISGANVLTF.

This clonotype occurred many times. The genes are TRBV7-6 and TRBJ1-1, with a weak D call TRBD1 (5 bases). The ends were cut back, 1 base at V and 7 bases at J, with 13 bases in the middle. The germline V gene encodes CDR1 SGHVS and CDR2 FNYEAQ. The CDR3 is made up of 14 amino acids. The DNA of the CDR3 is TGTGCCAGCAGCTTAGGGCAGGGAGGCGGTGAAGCTTTCTTT. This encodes CASSLGQGGGEAFF.

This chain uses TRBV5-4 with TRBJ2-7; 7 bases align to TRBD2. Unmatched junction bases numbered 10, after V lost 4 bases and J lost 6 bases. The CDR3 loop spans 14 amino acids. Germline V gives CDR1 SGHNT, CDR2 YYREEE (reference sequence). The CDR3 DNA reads TGTGCCAGCAGCCTACGGACTAGTCTTCCCGAGCAGTACTTC. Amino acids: CASSLRTSLPEQYF.

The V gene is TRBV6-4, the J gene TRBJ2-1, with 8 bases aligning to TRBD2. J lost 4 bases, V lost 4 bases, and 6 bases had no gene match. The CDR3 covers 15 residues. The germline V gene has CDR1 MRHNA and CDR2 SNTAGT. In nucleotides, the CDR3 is TGTGCCAGCAGTGGCTTAGCGGGGACTTACAATGAGCAGTTCTTC. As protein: CASSGLAGTYNEQFF.

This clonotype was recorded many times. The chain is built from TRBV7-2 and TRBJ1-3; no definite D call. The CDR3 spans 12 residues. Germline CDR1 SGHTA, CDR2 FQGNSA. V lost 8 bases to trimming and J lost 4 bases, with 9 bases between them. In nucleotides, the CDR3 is TGTGCCAGCGGCAGAGCGGGAAACACCATATATTTT. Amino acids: CASGRAGNTIYF.

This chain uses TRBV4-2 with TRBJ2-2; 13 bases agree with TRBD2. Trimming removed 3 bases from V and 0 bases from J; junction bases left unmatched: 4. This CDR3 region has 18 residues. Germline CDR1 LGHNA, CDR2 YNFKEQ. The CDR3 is CASSQQTSGGTNTGELFF. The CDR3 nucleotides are TGTGCCAGCAGCCAGCAGACTAGCGGGGGGACGAACACCGGGGAGCTGTTTTTT.

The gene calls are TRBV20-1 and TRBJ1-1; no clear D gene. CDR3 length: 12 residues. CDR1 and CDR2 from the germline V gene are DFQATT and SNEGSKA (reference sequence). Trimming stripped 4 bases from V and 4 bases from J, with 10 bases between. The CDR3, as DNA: TGCAGTGCTACGGAGCGGGGCACTGAAGCTTTCTTT. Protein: CSATERGTEAFF.

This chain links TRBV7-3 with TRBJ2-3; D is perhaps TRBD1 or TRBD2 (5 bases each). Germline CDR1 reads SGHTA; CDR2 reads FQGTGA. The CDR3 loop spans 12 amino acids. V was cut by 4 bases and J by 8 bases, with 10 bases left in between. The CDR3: CASSSGQSTQYF. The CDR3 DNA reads TGTGCCAGCAGCTCGGGGCAGAGTACGCAGTATTTT.

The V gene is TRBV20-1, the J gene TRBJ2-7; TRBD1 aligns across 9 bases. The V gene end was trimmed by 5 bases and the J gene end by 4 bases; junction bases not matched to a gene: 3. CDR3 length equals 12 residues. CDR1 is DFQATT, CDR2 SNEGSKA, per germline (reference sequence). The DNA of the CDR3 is TGCAGTGCTTCCGGGACAGGGTACGAGCAGTACTTC. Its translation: CSASGTGYEQYF.

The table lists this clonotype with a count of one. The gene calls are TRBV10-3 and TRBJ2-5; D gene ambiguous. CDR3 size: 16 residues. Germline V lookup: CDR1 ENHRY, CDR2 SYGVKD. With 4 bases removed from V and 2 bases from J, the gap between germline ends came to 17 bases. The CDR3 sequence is CAISAPDIYLQETQYF. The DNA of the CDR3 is TGTGCCATCAGTGCCCCCGACATCTATCTGCAAGAGACCCAGTACTTC.

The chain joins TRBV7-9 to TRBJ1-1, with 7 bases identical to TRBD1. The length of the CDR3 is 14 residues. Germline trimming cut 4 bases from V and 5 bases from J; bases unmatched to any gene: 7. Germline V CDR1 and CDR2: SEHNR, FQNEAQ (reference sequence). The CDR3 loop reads CASSYKTQGTEAFF. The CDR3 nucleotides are TGTGCCAGCAGCTATAAAACACAGGGGACTGAAGCTTTCTTT.

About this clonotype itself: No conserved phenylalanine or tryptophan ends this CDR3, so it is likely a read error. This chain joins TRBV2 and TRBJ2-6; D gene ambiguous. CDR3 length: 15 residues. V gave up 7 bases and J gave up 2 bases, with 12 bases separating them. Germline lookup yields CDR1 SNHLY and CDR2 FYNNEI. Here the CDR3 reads CASTPYAAGANVLTH. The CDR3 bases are TGTGCCAGCACCCCATATGCAGCTGGGGCCAACGTCCTGACTCAC.

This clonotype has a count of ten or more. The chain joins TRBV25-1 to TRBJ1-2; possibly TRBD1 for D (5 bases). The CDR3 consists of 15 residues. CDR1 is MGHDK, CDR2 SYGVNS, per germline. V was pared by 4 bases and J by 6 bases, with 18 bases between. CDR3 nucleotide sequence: TGTGCCAGCAGTGCCCCGGGACGGACATCTAATGGCTACACCTTC. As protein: CASSAPGRTSNGYTF.

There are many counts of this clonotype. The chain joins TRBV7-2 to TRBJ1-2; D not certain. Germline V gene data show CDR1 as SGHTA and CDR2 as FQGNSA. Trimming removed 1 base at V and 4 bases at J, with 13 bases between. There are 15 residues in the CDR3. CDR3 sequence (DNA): TGTGCCAGCAGCTTAGGACTAGGGCGAAGCTATGGCTACACCTTC. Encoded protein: CASSLGLGRSYGYTF.

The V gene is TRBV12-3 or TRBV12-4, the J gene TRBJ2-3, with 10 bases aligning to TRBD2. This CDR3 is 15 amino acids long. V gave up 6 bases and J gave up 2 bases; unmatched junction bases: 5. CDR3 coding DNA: TGTGCCAGCAGCCAACTAGCGGGGTACACAGATACGCAGTATTTT. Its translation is CASSQLAGYTDTQYF.

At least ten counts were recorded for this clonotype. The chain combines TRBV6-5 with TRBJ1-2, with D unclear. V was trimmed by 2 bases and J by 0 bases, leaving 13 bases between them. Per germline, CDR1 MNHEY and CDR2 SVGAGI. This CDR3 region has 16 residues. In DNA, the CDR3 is TGTGCCAGCAGTTACCGACTCGGGCAGACTAACTATGGCTACACCTTC. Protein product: CASSYRLGQTNYGYTF.

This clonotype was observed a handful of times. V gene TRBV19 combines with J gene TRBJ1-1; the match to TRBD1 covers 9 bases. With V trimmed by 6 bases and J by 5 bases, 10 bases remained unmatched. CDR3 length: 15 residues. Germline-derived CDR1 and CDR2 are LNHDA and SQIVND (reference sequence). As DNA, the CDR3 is TGTGCCAGTAGCCACCACGGGACAGGGAGTACTGAAGCTTTCTTT. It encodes CASSHHGTGSTEAFF.

CDR3 in amino acids: CSVQIGGDSPLHF. The CDR3 DNA follows: TGCAGCGTTCAAATAGGGGGCGACTCACCCCTCCACTTT. The J gene is TRBJ1-6, the V gene TRBV29-1, with 7 nucleotides matching TRBD1. Losses at the gene ends were 5 bases for V and 10 bases for J; bases not matched to a gene: 8. Germline V gene lookup returns CDR1 SQVTM and CDR2 ANQGSEA. The CDR3 totals 13 residues.

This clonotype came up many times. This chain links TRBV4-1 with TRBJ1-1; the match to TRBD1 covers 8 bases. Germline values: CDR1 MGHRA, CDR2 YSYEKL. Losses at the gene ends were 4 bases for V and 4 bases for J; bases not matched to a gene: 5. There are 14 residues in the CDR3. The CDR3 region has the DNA TGCGCCAGCAGCCCACAGGGGGTGATCACTGAAGCTTTCTTT. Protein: CASSPQGVITEAFF.

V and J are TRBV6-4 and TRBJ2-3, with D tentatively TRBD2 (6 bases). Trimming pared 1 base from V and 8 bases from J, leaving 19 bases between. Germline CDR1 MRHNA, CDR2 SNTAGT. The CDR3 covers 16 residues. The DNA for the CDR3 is TGTGCCAGCAGTGACTTGGCAGGGACGGTTAGCGGTACGCAGTATTTT. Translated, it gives CASSDLAGTVSGTQYF.

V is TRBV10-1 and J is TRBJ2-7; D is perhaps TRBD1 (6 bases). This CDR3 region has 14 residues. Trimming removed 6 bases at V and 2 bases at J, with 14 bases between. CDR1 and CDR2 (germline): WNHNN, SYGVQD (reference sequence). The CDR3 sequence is CASRDLQGAYEQYF. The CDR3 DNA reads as TGCGCCAGCAGGGATCTACAGGGCGCCTACGAGCAGTACTTC.

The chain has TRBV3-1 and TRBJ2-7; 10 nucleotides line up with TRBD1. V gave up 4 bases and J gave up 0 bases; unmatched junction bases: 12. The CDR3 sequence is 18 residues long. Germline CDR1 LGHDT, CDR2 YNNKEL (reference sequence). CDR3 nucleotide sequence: TGTGCCAGCAGCCCTGACAGGGGGCAAATCCCCCTCTCCTACGAGCAGTACTTC. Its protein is CASSPDRGQIPLSYEQYF.

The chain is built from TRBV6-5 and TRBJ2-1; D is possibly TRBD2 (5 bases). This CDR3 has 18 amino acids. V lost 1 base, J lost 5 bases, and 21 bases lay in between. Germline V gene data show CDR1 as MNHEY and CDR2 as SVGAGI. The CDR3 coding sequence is TGTGCCAGCAGTTACTTACTGCCCTCTCTAGCCTCAAACAATGAGCAGTTCTTC. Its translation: CASSYLLPSLASNNEQFF.